Each of the 9 T cell receptor beta chains below was sequenced from the same sample in a study of cytomegalovirus exposure and HLA in healthy donors. It was with 60 Vbeta and 13 Jbeta primers that the PCR ran. TCRdb's copy holds only in-frame clones and misses some; the assay was immunoSEQ multiplex PCR. The sample lists about 130,000 clones; around 83% were seen once. Sequencing used PBMCs. The origin of the receptors is a man aged 45-60 years in good health and CMV-seronegative.

V is TRBV30 and J is TRBJ1-1; D perhaps matches TRBD1 (5 bases). CDR1 is GTSNPN, CDR2 SVGIG, per germline (reference sequence). The V end was cut by 4 bases, the J end by 5 bases, with 20 bases between. The CDR3 is made up of 15 amino acids. The DNA for the CDR3 is TGTGCCTGGAAAGAGTTGGCAGGGAGGTGGACTGAAGCTTTCTTT. This encodes CAWKELAGRWTEAFF. Full variable domain (missing parts from reference TRBV30 and TRBJ1-1): SQTIHQWPATLVQPVGSPLSLECTVEGTSNPNLYWYRQAAGRGLQLLFYSVGIGQISSEVPQNLSASRPQDRQFILSSKKLLLSDSGFYLCAWKELAGRWTEAFFGQGTRLTVV.

Only a few counts were recorded for this clone. The V and J genes are TRBV6-1 and TRBJ2-5, with TRBD2 matching 8 bases. Trimming removed 4 bases from V and 1 base from J; junction bases left unmatched: 8. The CDR3 sequence is 16 residues long. The V gene's germline CDR1 is MNHNS and CDR2 SASEGT. The CDR3 sequence: CASSVGRGAFQETQYF. The CDR3, as DNA: TGTGCCAGCAGTGTAGGGCGGGGGGCTTTCCAAGAGACCCAGTACTTC.

The gene calls are TRBV5-4 and TRBJ2-7; TRBD2 aligns across 11 bases. J lost 6 bases, V lost 4 bases, and 6 bases had no gene match. The germline V gene has CDR1 SGHNT and CDR2 YYREEE (reference sequence). This CDR3 contains 14 residues. The CDR3 bases are TGTGCCAGCAGCGTTAGCGGGGGGGCTGGCGAGCAGTACTTC. Protein product: CASSVSGGAGEQYF.

V is TRBV29-1 and J is TRBJ2-2, with a weak D call TRBD2 (5 bases). Germline values: CDR1 SQVTM, CDR2 ANQGSEA. The CDR3 is 12 amino acids. With 4 bases removed from V and 5 bases from J, the gap between germline ends came to 8 bases. This CDR3 reads CSVVRDTGELFF. CDR3 nucleotides: TGCAGCGTTGTGAGGGATACCGGGGAGCTGTTTTTT.

This chain's CDR3 is CASSSLPGVNTEAFF. CDR3 nucleotides: TGTGCCAGCAGCTCCCTGCCGGGGGTGAACACTGAAGCTTTCTTT. The J gene is TRBJ1-1, the V gene TRBV7-2; D is possibly TRBD1 (5 bases). The germline gives CDR1 SGHTA, CDR2 FQGNSA. The CDR3 extends over 15 amino acids. Trimming left V 4 bases short and J 0 bases short, with 12 bases between.

The rearrangement links TRBV18 to TRBJ2-6; TRBD1 agrees at 12 bases. Germline CDR1 and CDR2: KGHSH and LQKENI. The junction had 1 base not matched to a gene; V was cut back by 2 bases and J by 2 bases. This CDR3 contains 17 residues. The CDR3 sequence is CASSPGDRGPGANVLTF. In DNA form, the CDR3 reads TGTGCCAGCTCACCAGGGGACAGGGGGCCTGGGGCCAACGTCCTGACTTTC.

The genes are TRBV7-9 and TRBJ2-7; D is unclear. The CDR3 is 11 amino acids. Per the germline V gene, CDR1 is SEHNR and CDR2 is FQNEAQ (reference sequence). Trimming removed 7 bases from V and 4 bases from J, with 8 bases in between. CDR3 region: CASTSPYEQYF. The DNA of the CDR3 is TGTGCCAGCACAAGCCCGTACGAGCAGTACTTC.

J is TRBJ2-3 and V is TRBV6-1; D is possibly TRBD2 (6 bases). The length of the CDR3 is 15 residues. The V end was cut by 3 bases, the J end by 1 base, with 11 bases between. Germline V gene lookup returns CDR1 MNHNS and CDR2 SASEGT. The CDR3: CASSDPGLGTDTQYF. CDR3 bases: TGTGCCAGCAGTGATCCGGGACTCGGCACAGATACGCAGTATTTT.

This clone was found once. The rearrangement uses TRBV2 and TRBJ2-1, with 12 bases lining up with TRBD1. CDR3 size: 14 residues. Germline CDR1 reads SNHLY; CDR2 reads FYNNEI. V gave up 5 bases and J gave up 8 bases; unmatched junction bases: 4. Here the CDR3 reads CASSTGQGAYEQFF. CDR3 in DNA: TGTGCCAGCAGTACGGGACAGGGGGCTTATGAGCAGTTCTTC.